What follows describes a single TCR beta chain. Its specificity is unknown. The data were taken from a study of cytomegalovirus exposure and HLA in healthy donors. Study-wide results and caveats: Reports indicated that the classifier achieved high specificity and sensitivity in diagnosing cytomegalovirus status.

The study ran its PCR with 60 Vbeta and 13 Jbeta primers. The repertoire was sequenced with immunoSEQ multiplex PCR; TCRdb's copy has only in-frame clones and lacks some. The sample carries some 110,000 clones, under 80% recorded once. This sequence originates from a woman aged 45-60 years in good health and CMV-seropositive. The specimen sequenced was PBMCs.

The CDR3 sequence is CASSAGTEIAPGYEAFF. CDR3 in DNA: TGTGCCAGCAGCGCGGGGACAGAAATCGCCCCTGGGTATGAAGCTTTCTTT. This chain uses TRBV12-1 with TRBJ1-1; the table's D call TRBD1 went unverified against the DNA. TRBV12-1 is described as a pseudogene. The CDR3 spans 17 residues.